Given below is one T cell receptor (beta chain) in context. CDR1 MNHEY and CDR2 SMNVEV come from the germline V gene (reference sequence). This CDR3 is built from 13 residues. Between the trimmed V and J ends, which lost 3 bases and 6 bases, there was a span of 11 bases. Time point defined: peripheral blood 6 weeks after treatment start. Each patient gave between 1 and 8 samples, pretreatment and on-treatment. This sample is drawn from a study of PD-L1 blockade in urothelial cancer. The method was immunoSEQ multiplex PCR; TCRdb's version includes in-frame clones alone and lacks a portion of them. The table records 100,000 to 150,000 clones, approximately 85% of them present only once.

The source was PBMCs, collected around atezolizumab (anti-PD-L1) treatment. The chain is built from TRBV27 and TRBJ1-2, with a possible D match to TRBD1 (5 bases). The sequence came from a man in his fifties with urothelial cancer. For the CDR3, the DNA is TGTGCCAGCAGTTTGAACAGGTTACATGGCTACACCTTC. Its translation: CASSLNRLHGYTF.